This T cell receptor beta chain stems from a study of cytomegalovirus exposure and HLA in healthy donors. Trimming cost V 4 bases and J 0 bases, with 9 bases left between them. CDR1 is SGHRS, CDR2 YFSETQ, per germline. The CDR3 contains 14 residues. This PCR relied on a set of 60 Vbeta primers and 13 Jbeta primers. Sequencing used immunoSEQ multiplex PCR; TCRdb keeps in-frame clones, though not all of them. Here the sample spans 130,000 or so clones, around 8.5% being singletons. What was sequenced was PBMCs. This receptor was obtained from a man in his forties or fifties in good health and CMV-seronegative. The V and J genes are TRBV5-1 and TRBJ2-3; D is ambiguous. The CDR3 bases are TGCGCCAGCAGCAATTTCCGGAGCACAGATACGCAGTATTTT. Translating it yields CASSNFRSTDTQYF.